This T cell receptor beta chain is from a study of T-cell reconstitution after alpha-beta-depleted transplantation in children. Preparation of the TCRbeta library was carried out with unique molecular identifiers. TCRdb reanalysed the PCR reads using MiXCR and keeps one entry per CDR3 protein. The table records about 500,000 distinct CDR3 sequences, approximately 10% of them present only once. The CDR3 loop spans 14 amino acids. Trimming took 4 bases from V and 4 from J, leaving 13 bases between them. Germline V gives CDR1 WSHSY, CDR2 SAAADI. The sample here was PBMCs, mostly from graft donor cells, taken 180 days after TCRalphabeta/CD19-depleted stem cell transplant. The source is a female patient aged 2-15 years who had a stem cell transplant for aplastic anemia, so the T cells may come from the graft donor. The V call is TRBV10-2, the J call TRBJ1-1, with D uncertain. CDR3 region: CASSGNQRFTEAFF. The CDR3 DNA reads TGCGCCAGCAGTGGAAACCAAAGGTTCACTGAAGCTTTCTTT.